What follows is one T cell receptor (beta chain) and its context. Its antigen remains unknown. One junction end disagrees with the germline gene, perhaps due to a read error. In the same sample, other DNA sequences code for this CDR3. This sample is drawn from a study of CD8+ T cells in alopecia areata. Findings and limits, study-wide: A large proportion of expanded lesional clones were detected persisting in scalp and blood during tofacitinib.

Treatment denoted: oral pan-JAK inhibitor, 5-10 mg twice daily. From PBMCs, CD4+ and CD8+ T cells were sorted. This CDR3 has 12 amino acids. The germline gives CDR1 SQVTM, CDR2 ANQGSEA. RNA was isolated and reverse transcribed to cDNA, the sequencing template. Sequenced by immunoSEQ multiplex PCR; TCRdb stores in-frame clones only, minus some. The table includes 95,000 to 150,000 clones, approximately 53% detected once. The chain joins TRBV29-1 to TRBJ2-2; D may be TRBD2 (5 bases). Sequenced material: CD4+ T cells sorted from blood, taken at week 4, from a patient treated with tofacitinib. The clonotype comes from a human donor with alopecia areata. CDR3 region: CSVQAYTGELFF. In nucleotides, the CDR3 is TGCAGCGTTCAAGCATACACCGGGGAACTGTTTTTT.